Each of the 12 T cell receptor beta chains below was sequenced from the same sample in a study of blood T cell repertoires in COVID-19. Produced via immunoSEQ multiplex PCR; TCRdb's table is partial and in-frame only. The sample holds roughly 77,000 clones, 76% seen once. The sequenced material came from peripheral blood. These receptors came from a man aged 55 to 69 with COVID-19, enrolled during active disease.

This chain uses TRBV6-5 with TRBJ1-1; no reliable D call. This CDR3 is 11 amino acids long. V gave up 11 bases and J gave up 2 bases, with 9 bases separating them. Germline assignment: CDR1 MNHEY and CDR2 SVGAGI. This chain's CDR3 is CAAATNTEAFF. Here the CDR3 DNA reads TGTGCCGCCGCCACAAACACTGAAGCTTTCTTT.

This rearrangement joins TRBV11-2 to TRBJ2-1; perhaps TRBD2 as D (6 bases). Germline CDR1 is SGHAT and CDR2 is FQNNGV. The CDR3 totals 14 residues. The V and J ends lost 0 bases and 10 bases respectively, with 13 bases between them. The CDR3 here is CASSLEPHGGEQFF. CDR3 sequence (DNA): TGTGCCAGCAGCTTAGAGCCCCACGGGGGAGAGCAGTTCTTC.

The V call is TRBV12-5, the J call TRBJ1-5; D remains unclear. With 5 bases removed from V and 7 bases from J, the gap between germline ends came to 12 bases. Germline CDR1 reads LGHNT; CDR2 reads FRNRAP. The CDR3 sequence is 13 residues long. For the CDR3, the DNA is TGTGCTAGTGGTACCTCTATGGGCCAGCCCCAGCATTTT. Its protein product is CASGTSMGQPQHF.

The chain recombines TRBV6-5 with TRBJ2-3; perhaps TRBD2 as D (5 bases). In germline, CDR1 is MNHEY, CDR2 SVGAGI. This CDR3 region has 15 residues. The germline V and J ends were trimmed by 5 bases and 5 bases, with 17 bases remaining between them. CDR3 sequence (DNA): TGTGCCAGCAGTACAACTAGTGGGGATGGAGATACGCAGTATTTT. Translating it yields CASSTTSGDGDTQYF.

This clone was observed a few times. This chain connects TRBV7-9 to TRBJ1-6, with D perhaps matching TRBD1 (5 bases). The CDR3 is made up of 16 amino acids. Trimming shortened V by 4 bases and J by 7 bases, and 17 bases separated the two germline ends. Germline loops: CDR1 SEHNR, CDR2 FQNEAQ (reference sequence). The CDR3: CASSSRRRGWNSPLHF. The CDR3 DNA reads TGTGCCAGCAGCTCACGACGGAGGGGATGGAATTCACCCCTCCACTTT. The whole variable domain, filled in from reference TRBV7-9 and TRBJ1-6, reads DTGVSQNPRHKITKRGQNVTFRCDPISEHNRLYWYRQTLGQGPEFLTYFQNEAQLEKSRLLSDRFSAERPKGSFSTLEIQRTEQGDSAMYLCASSSRRRGWNSPLHFGNGTRLTVT.

The CDR3: CASSSRGIPEAFF. The CDR3 coding sequence is TGTGCCAGCAGCTCAAGGGGGATTCCGGAAGCTTTCTTT. The rearrangement joins TRBV7-2 to TRBJ1-1; D is possibly TRBD1 (6 bases). This CDR3 has 13 amino acids. The germline CDR1 and CDR2 sequences are SGHTA and FQGNSA. Trimming pared 4 bases from V and 8 bases from J, leaving 14 bases between.

This sequence joins TRBV21-1 and TRBJ2-7; the tabulated D call, TRBD1, remains unverified against the DNA. TRBV21-1 constitutes a pseudogene. The CDR3 runs 21 residues. The CDR3 loop is CASSATPRPGQFPSGIYEQYF. CDR3 bases: TGTGCCAGCAGCGCGACGCCCCGACCGGGACAGTTCCCCTCAGGGATCTACGAGCAGTACTTC.

This clone occurred a few times. This chain connects TRBV5-1 to TRBJ2-1, with D uncertain. Trimming stripped 4 bases from V and 6 bases from J, with 11 bases between. The CDR3 sequence is 13 residues long. From germline, CDR1 is SGHRS and CDR2 YFSETQ. The CDR3 DNA reads TGCGCCAGCAGCCCCTCCGAGATCAATGAGCAGTTCTTC. This sequence encodes CASSPSEINEQFF.

The chain uses TRBV5-1 and TRBJ2-1, with 9 bases matching TRBD2. Per the germline V gene, CDR1 is SGHRS and CDR2 is YFSETQ. The CDR3 extends over 15 amino acids. Losses at the gene ends were 4 bases for V and 9 bases for J; bases not matched to a gene: 11. CDR3 sequence (DNA): TGCGCCAGCAGCGGATCAAGCGGGAGGAGTGGTGAGCAGTTCTTC. Amino acids: CASSGSSGRSGEQFF.

DNA of the CDR3: TGCAGCGCACATATGGGCGAAAAACTGTTTTTT. This sequence encodes CSAHMGEKLFF. The chain is built from TRBV29-1 and TRBJ1-4, with D hard to call. Trimming took off 7 bases at V and 8 bases at J, with 11 bases between the two ends. Per the germline V gene, CDR1 is SQVTM and CDR2 is ANQGSEA. This CDR3 region has 11 residues.

The J gene is TRBJ2-3, the V gene TRBV12-5; 10 bases agree with TRBD1. V gave up 1 base and J gave up 5 bases; unmatched junction bases: 6. The CDR3 length is 16 residues. Germline CDR1 and CDR2: LGHNT and FRNRAP. The CDR3 loop is CASGLASTGGGDTQYF. The CDR3 coding sequence is TGTGCTAGTGGTTTGGCTTCGACAGGGGGCGGAGATACGCAGTATTTT. Based on the CDR3 plus reference TRBV12-5 and TRBJ2-3, the full variable domain is DARVTQTPRHKVTEMGQEVTMRCQPILGHNTVFWYRQTMMQGLELLAYFRNRAPLDDSGMPKDRFSAEMPDATLATLKIQPSEPRDSAVYFCASGLASTGGGDTQYFGPGTRLTVL.

The DNA for the CDR3 is TGTGCCACCAGTGATACACGGGGGAGCTCCTACAATGAGCAGTTCTTC. Translated: CATSDTRGSSYNEQFF. The chain has TRBV24-1 and TRBJ2-1; maybe TRBD2 (6 bases). The V end lost 3 bases, the J end lost 0 bases, and 11 bases lay between the germline ends. The CDR3 consists of 16 residues. CDR1 and CDR2 from the germline V gene are KGHDR and SFDVKD.